This T cell receptor beta chain was captured by sequencing in a study of T cell changes during pregnancy in multiple sclerosis. Sequenced by immunoSEQ multiplex PCR; TCRdb stores in-frame clones only, minus some. The sample holds approximately 48,000 clones, approximately 94% seen once. The germline V gene encodes CDR1 SGHVS and CDR2 FNYEAQ. Trimming cost V 2 bases and J 1 base, with 11 bases left between them. The CDR3 sequence is 15 residues long. The receptor comes from a female donor with multiple sclerosis, enrolled in a pregnancy study. The material sequenced was CD8+ T cells from peripheral blood mononuclear cells, taken before pregnancy. V is TRBV7-6 and J is TRBJ1-1; D remains ambiguous. The CDR3 bases are TGTGCCAGCAGCTTAAATTGGGCAGAGAACACTGAAGCTTTCTTT. Translated, it gives CASSLNWAENTEAFF.